The clone carrying this T cell receptor beta chain was counted ten times or more. The V end lost 4 bases, the J end lost 5 bases, and 15 bases lay between the germline ends. CDR1 and CDR2 (germline): LGHNA, YSLEER. This CDR3 contains 15 residues. The entry originates in a study of early T cells in non-severe SARS-CoV-2 infection. Unique molecular identifiers (one per individual cDNA molecule) were attached. TCRdb analysed the 5' RACE reads with MiXCR anew, one entry per CDR3 protein. The table shows fewer than 30,000 distinct CDR3 sequences, with 4% to 4.5% occurring only once. This receptor was obtained from an adult who was a healthcare worker with PCR-confirmed SARS-CoV-2 infection or an uninfected control (not recorded which). The chain uses TRBV4-3 and TRBJ2-1, with D perhaps TRBD2 (5 bases). Sequencing was done on a sample of whole blood. In DNA form, the CDR3 reads TGCGCCAGCAGCCCCACGGGGTATGGGAACAATGAGCAGTTCTTC. As protein: CASSPTGYGNNEQFF.